This note documents a single TCR beta chain sequence. The germline gives CDR1 MNHNY, CDR2 SVGAGI (reference sequence). CDR3 length: 20 residues. V trimming: 0 bases; J trimming: 0 bases; junction bases outside the gene matches: 11. The data derive from a study of early T cells in non-severe SARS-CoV-2 infection. TCRdb reprocessed the 5' RACE reads via MiXCR and lists one record per CDR3 protein. The table includes 57,000 or so distinct CDR3 sequences, about 12% detected once. The rearrangement uses TRBV6-6 and TRBJ1-6; 7 bases are a match to TRBD1. The TCR sequence derives from an adult who was a healthcare worker with PCR-confirmed SARS-CoV-2 infection or an uninfected control (not recorded which). Sequencing was carried out using whole blood. The CDR3 protein is CASSYSRPGQQSSYNSPLHF. The CDR3 DNA sequence: TGTGCCAGCAGTTACTCGAGGCCGGGACAGCAAAGCTCCTATAATTCACCCCTCCACTTT.